This T cell receptor (beta chain) was documented in a study of T cells in Graves' hyperthyroidism and ophthalmopathy. Germline CDR1 is SGHAT and CDR2 is FQNNGV. V trimming: 5 bases; J trimming: 0 bases; junction bases outside the gene matches: 4. This CDR3 spans 15 amino acids. This clonotype came up many times. Its antigen is not identified. Amplified TCR beta CDR3 regions came from RNA transcripts. The study used the HTBI primer set for a first-round RT-PCR of the TCR CDR3. TCRdb ran MiXCR on the multiplex PCR reads and lists one entry per CDR3 protein. The sample has some 400,000 distinct CDR3 sequences, about 18% seen once; the top ten hold around 4%. Study results and caveats: Most thyroid clonotypes that were expanded above 0.001 also turned up in blood.

Those with hyperthyroidism were 18 to 65 years old, newly diagnosed, and ill for under 2 months. Isolation of PBMCs was performed on around 10 ml fresh peripheral blood. The rearrangement uses TRBV11-2 and TRBJ1-3, with TRBD1 matching over 7 bases. The clonotype was recovered from a woman under 30 with Graves' hyperthyroidism. The source material was blood. The DNA for the CDR3 is TGTGCCAGCAGCCCTCGGGACAGCTCTGGAAACACCATATATTTT. It encodes CASSPRDSSGNTIYF.